The 7 T cell receptor beta chains listed next were all sequenced from one sample in a study of a mutant IDH1 vaccine in newly diagnosed glioma. Their antigens are not known. Time point reported: week 35, safety follow-up. What each vaccine dose contained was 300 ug of mutant IDH1 20-mer peptide, accompanied by topical imiquimod. TCRdb's copy holds only in-frame clones and misses some; the assay was immunoSEQ multiplex PCR. The table lists about 30,000 clones, roughly 80% of them singletons. Sequenced material: PBMCs, taken from a glioma patient whose treatment included an IDH1 peptide vaccine. The receptors shown here come from a man in his thirties or forties with glioma.

The chain couples TRBV29-1 to TRBJ2-7, with D perhaps assigned TRBD1 or TRBD2 (5 bases each). V dropped 4 bases and J dropped 0 bases, with 7 bases sitting between them. CDR1 SQVTM and CDR2 ANQGSEA come from the germline V gene. The CDR3 is 12 residues long. CDR3 residues: CSVVGGSYEQYF. The CDR3 bases are TGCAGCGTTGTTGGGGGCTCCTACGAGCAGTACTTC.

The V gene is TRBV11-2, the J gene TRBJ2-1, with 11 bases fitting TRBD2. Germline V gene sequence: CDR1 SGHAT, CDR2 FQNNGV. This CDR3 comprises 13 residues. Trimming at V came to 4 bases and at J to 13 bases, leaving 6 bases not matched to a gene. CDR3 DNA sequence: TGTGCCAGCAGCTCACTAGCGGGAGTGTCCCAGTTCTTC. Protein product: CASSSLAGVSQFF.

In DNA form, the CDR3 reads TGTGCCAGCAGTGACTCGACCCTAGCGGGAGGGATATATGAGCAGTTCTTC. Residues: CASSDSTLAGGIYEQFF. The rearrangement joins TRBV6-4 to TRBJ2-1; 12 bases align to TRBD2. Trimming removed 0 bases from V and 8 bases from J; junction bases left unmatched: 8. CDR1 is MRHNA and CDR2 is SNTAGT in the germline V gene. This CDR3 has 17 residues.

The chain recombines TRBV5-1 with TRBJ1-1; D may be TRBD1 (5 bases). The CDR3 covers 15 residues. The ends were cut back, 0 bases at V and 0 bases at J, with 9 bases in the middle. CDR1 and CDR2 from the germline V gene are SGHRS and YFSETQ. The CDR3 sequence: CASSLEGLMNTEAFF. The CDR3 DNA reads TGCGCCAGCAGCTTGGAGGGGCTTATGAACACTGAAGCTTTCTTT.

The chain joins TRBV19 to TRBJ1-5; 10 nucleotides agree with TRBD1. Germline V gives CDR1 LNHDA, CDR2 SQIVND (reference sequence). The CDR3 is made up of 16 amino acids. Germline trimming cut 6 bases from V and 1 base from J; bases unmatched to any gene: 6. DNA of the CDR3: TGTGCCAGTAGCAGATCGGACAGGGGGAGCAATCAGCCCCAGCATTTT. This sequence encodes CASSRSDRGSNQPQHF.

The chain links TRBV2 to TRBJ1-1; D possibly corresponds to TRBD1 (5 bases). The ends were cut back, 8 bases at V and 8 bases at J, with 21 bases in the middle. Germline-derived CDR1 and CDR2 are SNHLY and FYNNEI. The CDR3 spans 14 residues. CDR3 nucleotide sequence: TGTGCCAGCGGCCAGGGCAGCGCGATTCCCGAAGCTTTCTTT. The encoded protein is CASGQGSAIPEAFF.

The chain combines TRBV2 with TRBJ2-1, with TRBD2 matching over 9 bases. Germline V gives CDR1 SNHLY, CDR2 FYNNEI. The V segment lost 6 bases and the J segment 0 bases; nucleotides outside the gene matches: 3. CDR3 length equals 15 residues. CDR3 region: CASRATSGSYNEQFF. CDR3 nucleotide sequence: TGTGCCAGCAGAGCGACTAGCGGCTCCTACAATGAGCAGTTCTTC.